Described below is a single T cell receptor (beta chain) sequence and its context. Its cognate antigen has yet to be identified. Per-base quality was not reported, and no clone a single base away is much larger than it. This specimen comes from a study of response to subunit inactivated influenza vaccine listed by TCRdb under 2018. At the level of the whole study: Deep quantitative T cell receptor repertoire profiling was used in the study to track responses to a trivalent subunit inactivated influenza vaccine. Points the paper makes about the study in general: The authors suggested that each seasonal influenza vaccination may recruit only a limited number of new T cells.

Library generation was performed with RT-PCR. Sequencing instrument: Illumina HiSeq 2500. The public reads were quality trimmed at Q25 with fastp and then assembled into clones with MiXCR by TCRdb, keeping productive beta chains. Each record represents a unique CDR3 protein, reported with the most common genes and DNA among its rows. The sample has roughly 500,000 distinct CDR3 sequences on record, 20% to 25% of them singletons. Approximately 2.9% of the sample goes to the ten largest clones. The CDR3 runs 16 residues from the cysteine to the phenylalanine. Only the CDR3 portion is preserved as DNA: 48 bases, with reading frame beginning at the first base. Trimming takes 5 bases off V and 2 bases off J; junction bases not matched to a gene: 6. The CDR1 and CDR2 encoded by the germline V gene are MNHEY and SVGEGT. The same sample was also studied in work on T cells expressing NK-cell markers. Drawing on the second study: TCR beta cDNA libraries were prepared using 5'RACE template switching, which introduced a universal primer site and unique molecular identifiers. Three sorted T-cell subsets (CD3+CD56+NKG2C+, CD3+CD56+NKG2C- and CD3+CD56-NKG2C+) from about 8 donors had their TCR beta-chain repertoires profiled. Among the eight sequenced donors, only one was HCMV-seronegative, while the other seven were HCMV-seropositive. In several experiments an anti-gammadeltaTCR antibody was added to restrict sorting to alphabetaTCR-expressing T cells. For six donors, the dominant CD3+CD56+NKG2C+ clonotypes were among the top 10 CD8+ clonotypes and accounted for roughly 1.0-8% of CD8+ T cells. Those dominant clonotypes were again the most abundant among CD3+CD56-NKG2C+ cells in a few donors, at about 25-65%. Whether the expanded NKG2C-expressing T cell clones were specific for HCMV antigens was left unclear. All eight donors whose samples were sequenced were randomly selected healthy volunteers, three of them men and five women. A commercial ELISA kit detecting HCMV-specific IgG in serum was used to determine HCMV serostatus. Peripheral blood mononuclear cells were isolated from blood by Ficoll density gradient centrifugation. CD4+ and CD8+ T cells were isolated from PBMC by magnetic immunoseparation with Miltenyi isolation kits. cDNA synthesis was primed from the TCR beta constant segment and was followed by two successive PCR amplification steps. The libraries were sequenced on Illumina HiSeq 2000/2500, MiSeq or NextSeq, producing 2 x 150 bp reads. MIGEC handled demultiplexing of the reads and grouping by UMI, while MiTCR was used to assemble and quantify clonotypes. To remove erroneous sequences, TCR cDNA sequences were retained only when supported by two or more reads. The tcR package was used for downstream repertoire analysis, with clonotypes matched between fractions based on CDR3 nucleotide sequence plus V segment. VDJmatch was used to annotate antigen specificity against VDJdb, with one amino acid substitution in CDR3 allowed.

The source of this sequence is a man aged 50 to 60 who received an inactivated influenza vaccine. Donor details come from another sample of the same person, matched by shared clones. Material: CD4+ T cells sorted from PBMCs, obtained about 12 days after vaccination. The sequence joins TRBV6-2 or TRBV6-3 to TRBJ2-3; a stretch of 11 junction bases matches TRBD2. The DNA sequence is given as TGTGCCAGCAGTAGAGGGACTAGCGGCTTCACAGATACGCAGTATTTT. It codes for CASSRGTSGFTDTQYF.